The T cell receptor (beta chain) described here comes from a study of neurological immune-mediated disorders. Study-level points and caveats: The level of TCR clonal expansion was highest in patients with HTLV-1-associated myelopathy and lowest in multiple sclerosis, where it fell below the level seen in healthy controls. No expanded-clone CDR3 amino acid sequence recurred across subjects, suggesting private TCR-beta repertoires.

5'RACE employing 10-nucleotide random UMIs yielded the cDNA. The output of every sequencing run, over 160 million TCR-beta sequences, came from 15-18 subjects. Each CDR3 protein is one row after TCRdb ran MiXCR on the 5' RACE reads. This table has roughly 98,000 distinct CDR3 sequences, roughly 13% appearing once. This CDR3 is built from 16 residues. Trimming at V came to 0 bases and at J to 8 bases, leaving 8 bases not matched to a gene. Per the germline V gene, CDR1 is LNHNV and CDR2 is YYDKDF (reference sequence). This clonotype was seen at least ten times. No antigen is known for it. Time point denoted: longitudinal time-point 2.

Sequences were obtained from PBMCs. The TCR sequence derives from a female donor with HTLV-1-associated myelopathy (HAM/TSP). The J gene is TRBJ2-1, the V gene TRBV15; 9 bases are shared with TRBD1. CDR3 DNA sequence: TGTGCCACCAGCAGAGACCCCGGGACAGGGTTATATGAGCAGTTCTTC. Its translation: CATSRDPGTGLYEQFF.